This is a list of T cell receptor beta chains from one sample in a study of cytomegalovirus exposure and HLA in healthy donors. Measured with immunoSEQ multiplex PCR; TCRdb has only the in-frame clones, and not every one. The table lists around 210,000 clones, 82% of them singletons. Source material: PBMCs. The source of these receptors is a woman between 40 and 50 years old in good health and CMV-seronegative. Each CDR3 is given with its conserved first and last residue. Each record gives: CDR3 DNA, CDR3 protein, clone size, J gene, V gene, D gene. A D gene is named only where the DNA matches it firmly. Clone size appears in some rows only: once, few, many, or a class for an expanded clone.

cdr3_nt: TGTGCCAGCAGTTCGGGACAGGATAACGAAGCTTTCTTT; cdr3_aa: CASSSGQDNEAFF; clone_size: NA; j_call: TRBJ1-1; v_call: TRBV28; d_call: TRBD1
cdr3_nt: TGTGCCAGCACCGGGGGGCTTCGTCAGCCCCAGCATTTT; cdr3_aa: CASTGGLRQPQHF; clone_size: NA; j_call: TRBJ1-5; v_call: TRBV2; d_call: NA
cdr3_nt: TGCAGCGTTATCTCACTAGCGGGCCTCGAGCAGTACTTC; cdr3_aa: CSVISLAGLEQYF; clone_size: NA; j_call: TRBJ2-7; v_call: TRBV29-1; d_call: TRBD2
cdr3_nt: TGTGCCAGCAGTTCCGTCTACGCGAACACCGGGGAGCTGTTTTTT; cdr3_aa: CASSSVYANTGELFF; clone_size: NA; j_call: TRBJ2-2; v_call: TRBV5-6; d_call: NA
cdr3_nt: TGTGCCAGCAGTTTATCGGGGACAGCAAATCAGCCCCAGCATTTT; cdr3_aa: CASSLSGTANQPQHF; clone_size: few; j_call: TRBJ1-5; v_call: TRBV27; d_call: TRBD1
cdr3_nt: TGTGCCAGCCGAGTAGGGTGGGGGGGTCATCATGGCTACACCTTC; cdr3_aa: CASRVGWGGHHGYTF; clone_size: NA; j_call: TRBJ1-2; v_call: TRBV28; d_call: NA
cdr3_nt: TGTGCCAGCAGTGTCCCGAGCGGTGACCCGACCTTTGAAGCTTTCTTT; cdr3_aa: CASSVPSGDPTFEAFF; clone_size: NA; j_call: TRBJ1-1; v_call: TRBV2; d_call: NA
cdr3_nt: TGCGCCAGCTCTCCGGGACAGGGTTCCTACGAGCAGTACTTC; cdr3_aa: CASSPGQGSYEQYF; clone_size: NA; j_call: TRBJ2-7; v_call: TRBV4-1; d_call: TRBD1
cdr3_nt: TGTGCCAGCAGCCACGGACAGGGGTACGGCTACACCTTC; cdr3_aa: CASSHGQGYGYTF; clone_size: NA; j_call: TRBJ1-2; v_call: TRBV14; d_call: TRBD1
cdr3_nt: TGTGCCAGCAGCCAAGATATGACGAGCGGGAGGGACACAGATACGCAGTATTTT; cdr3_aa: CASSQDMTSGRDTDTQYF; clone_size: once; j_call: TRBJ2-3; v_call: TRBV4-2; d_call: TRBD2
cdr3_nt: TGTGCCAGCAGCCACCTAGCGGGAGAGTACAATGAGCAGTTCTTC; cdr3_aa: CASSHLAGEYNEQFF; clone_size: NA; j_call: TRBJ2-1; v_call: TRBV7-3; d_call: TRBD2
cdr3_nt: TGCGCCAGCAGCTTAGCGGGACTTCCGACAGATACGCAGTATTTT; cdr3_aa: CASSLAGLPTDTQYF; clone_size: NA; j_call: TRBJ2-3; v_call: TRBV5-1; d_call: TRBD2
cdr3_nt: TGTGCCAGCAGCCCCCTCCTGACCTCGACCGGAGCTCCGGCTTTCTTT; cdr3_aa: CASSPLLTSTGAPAFF; clone_size: few; j_call: TRBJ1-1; v_call: TRBV14; d_call: NA
cdr3_nt: TGCGCCAGCAGCTTGGGGCTCAGCACAGATACGCAGTATTTT; cdr3_aa: CASSLGLSTDTQYF; clone_size: NA; j_call: TRBJ2-3; v_call: TRBV5-1; d_call: NA
cdr3_nt: TGTGCCAGCAGTAGTGACGGGTCGGGGTATCAGCCCCAGCATTTT; cdr3_aa: CASSSDGSGYQPQHF; clone_size: NA; j_call: TRBJ1-5; v_call: TRBV9; d_call: NA
cdr3_nt: TGTGCCAGCAGTGAAGCTAGGGACAGGGTTTCAATTGTGAGGCAGCCCCAGCATTTT; cdr3_aa: CASSEARDRVSIVRQPQHF; clone_size: NA; j_call: TRBJ1-5; v_call: TRBV6-1; d_call: TRBD1
cdr3_nt: TGTGCCAGCAGCTTAGGAGGCGGGAGGTTCACCGGGGAGCTGTTTTTT; cdr3_aa: CASSLGGGRFTGELFF; clone_size: few; j_call: TRBJ2-2; v_call: TRBV7-2; d_call: TRBD2
cdr3_nt: TGTGCCAGCAGCCCGCCGGGACAGGGGGCCATCAATGAGCAGTTCTTC; cdr3_aa: CASSPPGQGAINEQFF; clone_size: NA; j_call: TRBJ2-1; v_call: TRBV9; d_call: TRBD1
cdr3_nt: TGTGCCAGCAGCGAACGCCAGGGGGCCCCAGATACGCAGTATTTT; cdr3_aa: CASSERQGAPDTQYF; clone_size: NA; j_call: TRBJ2-3; v_call: TRBV7-9; d_call: TRBD1
cdr3_nt: TGTGCCAGTAGGATAGGAACGGGACATAAATCTTCGCCCCAGCATTTT; cdr3_aa: CASRIGTGHKSSPQHF; clone_size: NA; j_call: TRBJ1-5; v_call: TRBV19; d_call: NA
cdr3_nt: TGTGCCAGCAGCTTCCCCAGGGCCGAAACCTTCTATGGCTACACCTTC; cdr3_aa: CASSFPRAETFYGYTF; clone_size: NA; j_call: TRBJ1-2; v_call: TRBV7-8; d_call: NA
cdr3_nt: TGTGCCAGCAGCCCCAACAGGGGGAGCTACGAGCAGTACTTC; cdr3_aa: CASSPNRGSYEQYF; clone_size: once; j_call: TRBJ2-7; v_call: TRBV11-2; d_call: TRBD1
cdr3_nt: TGCGCCAGCAGCAGACAGGGGGCAACTAATGAAAAACTGTTTTTT; cdr3_aa: CASSRQGATNEKLFF; clone_size: NA; j_call: TRBJ1-4; v_call: TRBV5-1; d_call: TRBD1
cdr3_nt: TGTGCCAGCAGTCTACCTGACAGAGCCTACAATGAGCAGTTCTTC; cdr3_aa: CASSLPDRAYNEQFF; clone_size: once; j_call: TRBJ2-1; v_call: TRBV28; d_call: NA
cdr3_nt: TGTGCCAGCAGTTACTCGAGGCCGGTCACCTACGAGCAGTACTTC; cdr3_aa: CASSYSRPVTYEQYF; clone_size: NA; j_call: TRBJ2-7; v_call: TRBV6-6; d_call: NA
cdr3_nt: TGCGCCAGCAGCTTGGGACAGGGGGGATACGAGCAGTACTTC; cdr3_aa: CASSLGQGGYEQYF; clone_size: NA; j_call: TRBJ2-7; v_call: TRBV5-1; d_call: TRBD1
cdr3_nt: TGTGCCAGCAGCCAGCGTTACAACGGGGAGCTGTTTTTT; cdr3_aa: CASSQRYNGELFF; clone_size: NA; j_call: TRBJ2-2; v_call: TRBV11-2; d_call: NA
cdr3_nt: TGTGCCAGCAGGCCGGGACAGGGGGGATCCGGGGAGCTGTTTTTT; cdr3_aa: CASRPGQGGSGELFF; clone_size: NA; j_call: TRBJ2-2; v_call: TRBV2; d_call: TRBD1
cdr3_nt: TGCGCCAGCAGCGCAGGGCGAGGCAATCAGCCCCAGCATTTT; cdr3_aa: CASSAGRGNQPQHF; clone_size: NA; j_call: TRBJ1-5; v_call: TRBV5-1; d_call: NA
cdr3_nt: TGTGCCAGCAGCTTCACAGGATCCTACGAGCAGTACTTC; cdr3_aa: CASSFTGSYEQYF; clone_size: NA; j_call: TRBJ2-7; v_call: TRBV7-9; d_call: NA
cdr3_nt: TGTGCCTGGAGGGAGACAGGGTATGGCCCCCAGCATTTT; cdr3_aa: CAWRETGYGPQHF; clone_size: NA; j_call: TRBJ1-5; v_call: TRBV30; d_call: TRBD1
cdr3_nt: TGTGCCAGCAGCCGACTAGCGGGAGAAACCTACGAGCAGTACTTC; cdr3_aa: CASSRLAGETYEQYF; clone_size: few; j_call: TRBJ2-7; v_call: TRBV7-8; d_call: TRBD2
cdr3_nt: TGTGCCAGCAGCGAGGGACAGGGCAATCAGCCCCAGCATTTT; cdr3_aa: CASSEGQGNQPQHF; clone_size: NA; j_call: TRBJ1-5; v_call: TRBV2; d_call: TRBD1
cdr3_nt: TGTGCCAGCAGCTTACGGACGGACAGAACAAGGTACTTC; cdr3_aa: CASSLRTDRTRYF; clone_size: NA; j_call: TRBJ2-7; v_call: TRBV7-9; d_call: NA
cdr3_nt: TGTGCCAGCTGTCTGAACAGCTACAATCAGCCCCAGCATTTT; cdr3_aa: CASCLNSYNQPQHF; clone_size: NA; j_call: TRBJ1-5; v_call: TRBV2; d_call: NA
cdr3_nt: TGCGCCAGCACCCATGAGGGAGGCACAGATACGCAGTATTTT; cdr3_aa: CASTHEGGTDTQYF; clone_size: NA; j_call: TRBJ2-3; v_call: TRBV5-1; d_call: NA
cdr3_nt: TGTGCTAGTGGTTTGGGAATCCGGCGGGTCTCCAATGAGCAGTTCTTC; cdr3_aa: CASGLGIRRVSNEQFF; clone_size: NA; j_call: TRBJ2-1; v_call: TRBV12-5; d_call: NA
cdr3_nt: TGTGCCAGCAGTTTACTAAGCGGGAGCAATTACAATGAGCAGTTCTTC; cdr3_aa: CASSLLSGSNYNEQFF; clone_size: NA; j_call: TRBJ2-1; v_call: TRBV27; d_call: TRBD2
cdr3_nt: TGTGCCAGCAGCTTAGCGTTAACAGTCAATGAGCAGTTCTTC; cdr3_aa: CASSLALTVNEQFF; clone_size: NA; j_call: TRBJ2-1; v_call: TRBV7-9; d_call: NA
cdr3_nt: TGTGCCAGCAGCTGGACAGAAAACACCGGGGAGCTGTTTTTT; cdr3_aa: CASSWTENTGELFF; clone_size: NA; j_call: TRBJ2-2; v_call: TRBV7-2; d_call: NA
cdr3_nt: TGTGCCAGCAGCCCCGACAGCTCCTACGAGCAGTACTTC; cdr3_aa: CASSPDSSYEQYF; clone_size: NA; j_call: TRBJ2-7; v_call: TRBV7-9; d_call: NA
cdr3_nt: TGTGCCAGCAGTGTGGGACACAGCTATGGCTACACCTTC; cdr3_aa: CASSVGHSYGYTF; clone_size: NA; j_call: TRBJ1-2; v_call: TRBV6-1; d_call: NA
cdr3_nt: TGCAGCGTGGGACAGGGGAGGGGATCCTATGGCTACACCTTC; cdr3_aa: CSVGQGRGSYGYTF; clone_size: NA; j_call: TRBJ1-2; v_call: TRBV29-1; d_call: TRBD1
cdr3_nt: TGTGCCAGCAGTCGGGGGCGGGAGTGGGAGACCCAGTACTTC; cdr3_aa: CASSRGREWETQYF; clone_size: few; j_call: TRBJ2-5; v_call: TRBV6-6; d_call: NA
cdr3_nt: TGCAGTGCTAGCCCCAGGTACGAGCAGTACTTC; cdr3_aa: CSASPRYEQYF; clone_size: NA; j_call: TRBJ2-7; v_call: TRBV20-1; d_call: NA
cdr3_nt: TGTGCCAGCAGCCAAGCCGGGGGAGCTAACTATGGCTACACCTTC; cdr3_aa: CASSQAGGANYGYTF; clone_size: NA; j_call: TRBJ1-2; v_call: TRBV9; d_call: NA
cdr3_nt: TGCGCCAGCAGCCCCGGGGGGGCTAGCGGCCAATGGACCCAGTACTTC; cdr3_aa: CASSPGGASGQWTQYF; clone_size: NA; j_call: TRBJ2-5; v_call: TRBV5-1; d_call: TRBD2
cdr3_nt: TGTGCCAGCAGCTTTCGACTAGCGGGAGAGATTTCAGTCTACGAGCAGTACTTC; cdr3_aa: CASSFRLAGEISVYEQYF; clone_size: NA; j_call: TRBJ2-7; v_call: TRBV11-2; d_call: TRBD2
cdr3_nt: TGTGCCAGCAGCTTGGGCCCCAGGGATACGCAGTATTTT; cdr3_aa: CASSLGPRDTQYF; clone_size: NA; j_call: TRBJ2-3; v_call: TRBV7-3; d_call: NA
cdr3_nt: TGTGCCAGCAGCTTGGGTGGGACTAGCGGGACCACAGATACGCAGTATTTT; cdr3_aa: CASSLGGTSGTTDTQYF; clone_size: NA; j_call: TRBJ2-3; v_call: TRBV5-4; d_call: TRBD2
cdr3_nt: TGTGCCAGTAGTATTCAGGGGGACTTCAATCAGCCCCAGCATTTT; cdr3_aa: CASSIQGDFNQPQHF; clone_size: NA; j_call: TRBJ1-5; v_call: TRBV19; d_call: TRBD1
cdr3_nt: TGTGCCAGCAGCGCCTCGGGACGGGGAGGAACCCAGTACTTC; cdr3_aa: CASSASGRGGTQYF; clone_size: NA; j_call: TRBJ2-5; v_call: TRBV9; d_call: NA
cdr3_nt: TGTGCCAGCAGCTTATCTAGCGCCCAAGAGACCCAATACTTC; cdr3_aa: CASSLSSAQETQYF; clone_size: NA; j_call: TRBJ2-5; v_call: TRBV7-2; d_call: NA
cdr3_nt: TGCGCCAGCAGCTTAATGGGCGGCAATCAGCCCCAGCATTTT; cdr3_aa: CASSLMGGNQPQHF; clone_size: NA; j_call: TRBJ1-5; v_call: TRBV5-1; d_call: NA
cdr3_nt: TGTGCCAGCAGTGTGACAGCTAACTATGGCTACACCTTC; cdr3_aa: CASSVTANYGYTF; clone_size: NA; j_call: TRBJ1-2; v_call: TRBV27; d_call: NA
cdr3_nt: TGTGCCAGCAGCCCTGGGACAGGAGGATCCTATGGCTACACCTTC; cdr3_aa: CASSPGTGGSYGYTF; clone_size: NA; j_call: TRBJ1-2; v_call: TRBV7-9; d_call: TRBD1
cdr3_nt: TGCGCCAGCAGCTTGGACAGGAGCTCCTACGAGCAGTACTTC; cdr3_aa: CASSLDRSSYEQYF; clone_size: NA; j_call: TRBJ2-7; v_call: TRBV5-1; d_call: NA
cdr3_nt: TGTGCCAGCAGTATCGACAGGGCCCTAGCCAAAAACATTCAGTACTTC; cdr3_aa: CASSIDRALAKNIQYF; clone_size: NA; j_call: TRBJ2-4; v_call: TRBV2; d_call: TRBD1
cdr3_nt: TGCGCCAGCAGCCAAGGGACAGTAACTATTAACTACGGCTACACCTTC; cdr3_aa: CASSQGTVTINYGYTF; clone_size: NA; j_call: TRBJ1-2; v_call: TRBV5-1; d_call: TRBD1
cdr3_nt: TGTGCCAGCTCGTTACTGACTAGCGGGAGCGGGGAGCTGTTTTTT; cdr3_aa: CASSLLTSGSGELFF; clone_size: NA; j_call: TRBJ2-2; v_call: TRBV18; d_call: TRBD2